The 20 T cell receptor beta chains listed next were all sequenced from one sample in a study of CD8 T cells in ankylosing spondylitis. TCRdb re-derived calls from the 5' RACE reads in MiXCR, one entry per CDR3 protein. The sample lists 150,000 to 250,000 distinct CDR3 sequences; roughly 13% were seen once. Sequenced input: blood, either unsorted or a sorted T cell fraction (not recorded which). The source is a male donor with ankylosing spondylitis or in good health (not recorded which).

The chain is built from TRBV4-1 and TRBJ2-1; D gene unclear. Between the trimmed V and J ends, which lost 6 bases and 10 bases, there was a span of 10 bases. The germline V gene has CDR1 MGHRA and CDR2 YSYEKL. The CDR3 covers 11 residues. CDR3 in amino acids: CASRGGAEQFF. CDR3 coding DNA: TGCGCCAGCAGGGGCGGAGCCGAGCAGTTCTTC.

In its sample, this clonotype was seen a few times. The V call is TRBV11-2, the J call TRBJ2-1; D call uncertain. Germline V lookup: CDR1 SGHAT, CDR2 FQNNGV. The V end was cut by 5 bases, the J end by 7 bases, with 9 bases between. This CDR3 region has 12 residues. Written as DNA, the CDR3 is TGTGCCAGCAGCCAAAGAAGAAATGAGCAGTTCTTC. Its protein is CASSQRRNEQFF.

This clonotype appeared many times. The J gene is TRBJ2-7, the V gene TRBV6-1, with D maybe TRBD2 (5 bases). Trimming took 1 base from V and 5 from J, leaving 12 bases between them. This CDR3 region has 14 residues. In germline, CDR1 is MNHNS, CDR2 SASEGT. The CDR3 reads CASSEGLASDEQYF. The CDR3 DNA is TGTGCCAGCAGTGAAGGGCTAGCATCCGACGAGCAGTACTTC.

The J gene is TRBJ2-1, the V gene TRBV11-2; 12 bases map to TRBD1. Germline values: CDR1 SGHAT, CDR2 FQNNGV. This CDR3 comprises 17 residues. V lost 3 bases and J lost 10; bases outside the gene matches: 13. DNA for the CDR3: TGTGCCAGCAGCTTCGATCCACCGGGACAGGGGGCAAGGGAGCAGTTCTTC. It yields the protein CASSFDPPGQGAREQFF.

This chain uses TRBV30 with TRBJ2-2, with 8 bases lining up with TRBD1. Per germline, CDR1 GTSNPN and CDR2 SVGIG (reference sequence). V shed 4 bases and J 6 bases; nucleotides not matched to a gene: 7. This CDR3 contains 14 residues. The CDR3 DNA reads TGTGCCTGGACCCTATCGACAGGGGCCGGGGAGCTGTTTTTT. Its protein is CAWTLSTGAGELFF.

This clonotype was found a few times. The chain is built from TRBV7-6 and TRBJ2-3, with a weak D call TRBD2 (5 bases). Between the trimmed V and J ends, which lost 0 bases and 4 bases, there was a span of 8 bases. Germline CDR1 and CDR2: SGHVS and FNYEAQ. The CDR3 has 14 residues. Written as DNA, the CDR3 is TGTGCCAGCAGCTTAGCGCTCGGGGCAGATACGCAGTATTTT. Translation: CASSLALGADTQYF.

The chain combines TRBV21-1 with TRBJ1-1; TRBD1, the table's D call, lacks a check against the DNA. TRBV21-1 is termed a pseudogene. There are 14 residues in the CDR3. Written as DNA, the CDR3 is TGTGCCAGCAGCTTGACAGGGCGGGACACTGAAGCTTTCTTT. The encoded protein is CASSLTGRDTEAFF.

The table lists this clonotype with many counts. This chain connects TRBV4-1 to TRBJ2-1, with D possibly matching TRBD2 (5 bases). This CDR3 has 15 residues. Germline V gene data show CDR1 as MGHRA and CDR2 as YSYEKL. The V end lost 0 bases, the J end lost 9 bases, and 15 bases lay between the germline ends. The CDR3 DNA reads TGCGCCAGCAGCCAAGAACAGCGGACCTACCGTGAGCAGTTCTTC. Residues: CASSQEQRTYREQFF.

A few counts support this clonotype. The V gene is TRBV7-8, the J gene TRBJ2-7; the match to TRBD2 covers 10 bases. The length of the CDR3 is 12 residues. Germline V gene data show CDR1 as SGHVS and CDR2 as FQNEAQ. With V trimmed by 5 bases and J by 10 bases, 5 bases remained unmatched. CDR3 residues: CASSLGTSVQYF. The CDR3 DNA sequence: TGTGCCAGCAGCCTCGGGACTAGCGTTCAGTACTTC.

The chain links TRBV6-5 to TRBJ1-2; a possible D gene is TRBD1 (6 bases). Per the germline V gene, CDR1 is MNHEY and CDR2 is SVGAGI. This CDR3 comprises 13 residues. V lost 2 bases, J lost 4 bases, and 8 bases lay in between. CDR3 protein: CASSYQDSYGYTF. The CDR3 DNA reads as TGTGCCAGCAGTTACCAGGACAGCTATGGCTACACCTTC.

This clonotype was counted between two and nine times. J is TRBJ2-3 and V is TRBV12-3 or TRBV12-4, with 8 bases lining up with TRBD2. V was pared by 3 bases and J by 1 base, with 3 bases of the junction left unmatched. CDR3 length equals 15 residues. CDR3: CASSFQAGGTDTQYF. DNA of the CDR3: TGTGCCAGCAGTTTCCAAGCGGGAGGCACAGATACGCAGTATTTT.

The chain uses TRBV24-1 and TRBJ2-1; a possible D gene is TRBD1 (5 bases). The CDR3 is 14 residues long. V was cut by 5 bases and J by 5 bases, with 12 bases left in between. Looked up from germline, CDR1 is KGHDR and CDR2 is SFDVKD. The CDR3 DNA reads TGTGCCACCAGTGGTAGGGGAAGTAACAATGAGCAGTTCTTC. Protein product: CATSGRGSNNEQFF.

V and J are TRBV4-1 and TRBJ2-1; 8 bases fit TRBD2. Trimming at V came to 5 bases and at J to 2 bases, leaving 5 bases not matched to a gene. CDR1 MGHRA and CDR2 YSYEKL come from the germline V gene. CDR3 length equals 15 residues. The chain's CDR3 is CASSFTSGAYNEQFF. The CDR3 nucleotides are TGCGCCAGCAGCTTCACTAGCGGTGCCTACAATGAGCAGTTCTTC.

This clonotype was seen a few times. Germline and junction disagree at one end, which may indicate a read error. The V call is TRBV20-1, the J call TRBJ2-5; unclear D gene. Germline lookup yields CDR1 DFQATT and CDR2 SNEGSKA (reference sequence). The CDR3 has 16 residues. CDR3 amino acids: CSARGPGLPTQETQYF. CDR3 coding DNA: TGCAGTGCCAGAGGTCCCGGGCTTCCCACCCAAGAGACCCAGTACTTC.

The V gene is TRBV5-6, the J gene TRBJ1-1, with unresolved D. Trimming removed 3 bases at V and 11 bases at J, with 14 bases between. CDR1 SGHDT and CDR2 YYEEEE come from the germline V gene. The CDR3 extends over 12 amino acids. CDR3 sequence: CASSWAGEAAFF. DNA for the CDR3: TGTGCCAGCAGCTGGGCCGGGGAGGCGGCTTTCTTT.

Only a few counts were recorded for this clonotype. This CDR3 reads CASSSAGTSGMSSYNEQFF. Written as DNA, the CDR3 is TGTGCCAGCAGCTCGGCCGGGACTAGCGGGATGAGCTCCTACAATGAGCAGTTCTTC. The chain couples TRBV3-1 to TRBJ2-1; 13 bases fit TRBD2. V was pared by 5 bases and J by 0 bases, with 10 bases of the junction left unmatched. Germline CDR1 and CDR2: LGHDT and YNNKEL (reference sequence). The CDR3 has 19 amino acids.

The table lists this clonotype with many counts. This chain connects TRBV5-1 to TRBJ2-1; no clear D. The germline V and J ends were trimmed by 0 bases and 11 bases, with 6 bases remaining between them. From germline, CDR1 is SGHRS and CDR2 YFSETQ. The length of the CDR3 is 11 residues. The CDR3 loop is CASSLGGKQFF. The DNA of the CDR3 is TGCGCCAGCAGCTTGGGCGGTAAGCAGTTCTTC. Full variable domain (missing parts from reference TRBV5-1 and TRBJ2-1): KAGVTQTPRYLIKTRGQQVTLSCSPISGHRSVSWYQQTPGQGLQFLFEYFSETQRNKGNFPGRFSGRQFSNSRSEMNVSTLELGDSALYLCASSLGGKQFFGPGTRLTVL.

In this sample, this clonotype turned up many times. This chain joins TRBV3-1 and TRBJ1-3, with 7 bases that match TRBD1. The trim removed 4 bases at V and 4 bases at J, leaving 7 bases unmatched. In germline, CDR1 is LGHDT, CDR2 YNNKEL (reference sequence). The CDR3 totals 15 residues. The CDR3 sequence is CASSPEGAAGNTIYF. CDR3 in DNA: TGTGCCAGCAGCCCGGAGGGGGCGGCGGGAAACACCATATATTTT.

A few counts support this clonotype. The chain has TRBV3-1 and TRBJ2-2; 14 positions match TRBD2. The J segment lost 7 bases and the V segment lost 4 bases, leaving 8 bases of the junction unmatched. The CDR3 is 17 amino acids. Germline V CDR1 and CDR2: LGHDT, YNNKEL (reference sequence). In DNA form, the CDR3 reads TGTGCCAGCAGCCCCGGGACTAGCGGGAGAAATGTCGGGGAGCTGTTTTTT. It encodes CASSPGTSGRNVGELFF.

The rearrangement uses TRBV3-1 and TRBJ2-4; D remains unclear. Looked up from germline, CDR1 is LGHDT and CDR2 is YNNKEL (reference sequence). Trimming pared 2 bases from V and 3 bases from J, leaving 11 bases between. CDR3 length: 15 amino acids. Here the CDR3 reads CASSQNMLGKNIQYF. For the CDR3, the DNA is TGTGCCAGCAGCCAAAATATGTTAGGCAAAAACATTCAGTACTTC.